The sequence of this T cell receptor (beta chain) was determined in a study of blood T cell repertoires in COVID-19. TCRdb's copy holds only in-frame clones and misses some; the assay was immunoSEQ multiplex PCR. The sample consists of about 220,000 clones, 88% of them appearing once. Enrolled through a virtual design, the participants were between roughly 18 and 90 years of age and came from 24 US areas. Cohorts were based on clinical histories the participants reported. The sequencing sample was made of PBMCs or T cells enriched from blood (not recorded which). The sequence came from a woman aged 45-59 years with acute COVID-19.

CDR3 protein: CASIQKPGQSAFF. The CDR3 DNA follows: TGTGCCAGTATTCAGAAGCCGGGACAATCGGCTTTCTTT. The chain is built from TRBV19 and TRBJ1-1; D is possibly TRBD1 (6 bases). The CDR3 length is 13 residues. From germline, CDR1 is LNHDA and CDR2 SQIVND (reference sequence). V gave up 7 bases and J gave up 11 bases, with 20 bases separating them.